This is a list of T cell receptor beta chains from one sample in a study of T cells in Graves' hyperthyroidism and ophthalmopathy. One entry per CDR3 protein, called by TCRdb with MiXCR from the multiplex PCR reads. The sample yields around 500,000 distinct CDR3 sequences, 13% to 15% seen once. The sample consisted of blood. All receptors come from a woman aged 40 to 50 with Graves' hyperthyroidism. The conserved cysteine and the conserved F or W are not part of the CDR3 here.

v_gene	j_gene	CDR3aa
TRBV2	TRBJ1-1	ASSSGTGGIGAF
TRBV7-9	TRBJ2-7	ASSGRGTYEQY
TRBV4-1	TRBJ2-4	ASSQEAGALLLQY
TRBV27	TRBJ2-7	ASSFHRGGSEQY
TRBV7-8	TRBJ2-2	ASSLVGLTGELF
TRBV6-1	TRBJ1-5	ASSTGYLGRNQPQH
TRBV5-1	TRBJ2-2	ASSSITSGANTGELF
TRBV2	TRBJ2-1	ASETGRNYNEQF
TRBV12-3/TRBV12-4	TRBJ2-1	ASSRENNEQF
TRBV12-3/TRBV12-4	TRBJ2-1	ASSRDGNNEQF
TRBV12-3/TRBV12-4	TRBJ2-7	ASRPGTSGTYEQY
TRBV2	TRBJ1-4	ASRQKGGNPNEKLF
TRBV29-1	TRBJ2-1	SVGSSGREQF
TRBV28	TRBJ1-1	ASRLAMNTEAF
TRBV20-1	TRBJ2-7	SASSSQRKRNYEQY
TRBV20-1	TRBJ2-1	SYLTGRAQNEQF
TRBV20-1	TRBJ2-2	SARGGLAGVGTGELF
TRBV27	TRBJ2-7	ASSETQGLAGGSQTYEQY
TRBV27	TRBJ1-1	ASGQGRHTEAF
TRBV2	TRBJ2-5	ASMAGRLLETQY
TRBV20-1	TRBJ2-5	SASPAFRQETQY
TRBV2	TRBJ2-3	ASSEDGQGSGDTQY
TRBV28	TRBJ2-7	ASSSTRNRPYEQY
TRBV4-1	TRBJ2-1	ASSQDQSGTSYNEQF
TRBV10-2	TRBJ1-1	ASLNGQLNTEAF
TRBV29-1	TRBJ1-2	SVDVTGTTGYT
TRBV12-3/TRBV12-4	TRBJ2-1	ASRTSTPPYNEQF
TRBV3-1	TRBJ2-5	ASSQDRTEETQY
TRBV28	TRBJ2-3	ASSLTWGQGNTDTQY
TRBV29-1	TRBJ2-3	SVDRDSTDTQY
TRBV20-1	TRBJ1-5	SARGDSNQPQH
TRBV14	TRBJ2-1	ASMASGSYNEQF
TRBV2	TRBJ2-5	ASRQQETQY
TRBV12-3/TRBV12-4	TRBJ1-1	ASSDRSRTNTEAF
TRBV9	TRBJ2-2	ASSVQSLGELF
TRBV11-2	TRBJ1-1	ASSFQQRRRTEAF
TRBV18	TRBJ2-7	ASSPQGFYEQY